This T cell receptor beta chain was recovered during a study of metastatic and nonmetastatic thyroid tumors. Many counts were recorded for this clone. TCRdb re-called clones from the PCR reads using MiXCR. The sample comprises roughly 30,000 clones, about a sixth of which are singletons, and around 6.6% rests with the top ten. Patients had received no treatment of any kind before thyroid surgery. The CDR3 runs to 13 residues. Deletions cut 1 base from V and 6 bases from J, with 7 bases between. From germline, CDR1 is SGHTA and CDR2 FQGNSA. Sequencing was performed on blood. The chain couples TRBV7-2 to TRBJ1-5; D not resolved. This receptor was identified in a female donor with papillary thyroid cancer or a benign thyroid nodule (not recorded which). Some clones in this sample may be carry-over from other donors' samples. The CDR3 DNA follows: TGTGCCAGCAGCTTAGGAGCTCGTCAGCCCCAGCATTTT. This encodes CASSLGARQPQHF.